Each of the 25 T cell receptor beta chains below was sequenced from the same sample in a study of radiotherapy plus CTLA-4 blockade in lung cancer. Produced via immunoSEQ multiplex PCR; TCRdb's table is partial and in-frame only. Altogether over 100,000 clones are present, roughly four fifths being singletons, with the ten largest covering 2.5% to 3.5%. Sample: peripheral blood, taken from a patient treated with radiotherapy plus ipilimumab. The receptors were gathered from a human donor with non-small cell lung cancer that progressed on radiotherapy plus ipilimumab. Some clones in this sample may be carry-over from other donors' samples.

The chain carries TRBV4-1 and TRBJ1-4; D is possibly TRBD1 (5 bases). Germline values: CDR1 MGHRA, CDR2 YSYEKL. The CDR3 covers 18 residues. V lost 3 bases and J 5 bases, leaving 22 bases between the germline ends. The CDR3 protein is CASSHTGTQERWNEKLFF. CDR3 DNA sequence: TGCGCCAGCAGCCATACCGGGACCCAGGAAAGGTGGAATGAAAAACTGTTTTTT.

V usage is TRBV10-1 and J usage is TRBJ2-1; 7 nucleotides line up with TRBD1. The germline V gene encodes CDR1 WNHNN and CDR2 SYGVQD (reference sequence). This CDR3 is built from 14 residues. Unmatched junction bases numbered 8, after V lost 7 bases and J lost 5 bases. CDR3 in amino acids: CASIPGQLDNEQFF. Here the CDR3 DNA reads TGCGCCAGCATTCCGGGACAGCTAGACAATGAGCAGTTCTTC.

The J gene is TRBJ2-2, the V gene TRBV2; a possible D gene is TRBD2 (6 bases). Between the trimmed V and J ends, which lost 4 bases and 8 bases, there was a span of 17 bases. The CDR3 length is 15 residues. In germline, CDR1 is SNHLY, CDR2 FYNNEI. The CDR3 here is CASSAEEGLGGELFF. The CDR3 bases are TGTGCCAGCAGTGCGGAGGAGGGCTTGGGGGGGGAGCTGTTTTTT.

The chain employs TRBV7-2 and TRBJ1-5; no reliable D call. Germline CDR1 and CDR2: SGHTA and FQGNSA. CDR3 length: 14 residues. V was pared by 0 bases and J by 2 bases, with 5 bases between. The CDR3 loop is CASSLAAGNQPQHF. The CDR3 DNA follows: TGTGCCAGCAGCTTAGCTGCAGGCAATCAGCCCCAGCATTTT.

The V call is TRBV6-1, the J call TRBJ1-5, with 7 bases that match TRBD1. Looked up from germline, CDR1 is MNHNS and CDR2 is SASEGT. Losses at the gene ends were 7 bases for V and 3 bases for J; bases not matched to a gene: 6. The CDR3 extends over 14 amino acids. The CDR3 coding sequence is TGTGCCAGCACTGCGGACAGGAACAATCAGCCCCAGCATTTT. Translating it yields CASTADRNNQPQHF.

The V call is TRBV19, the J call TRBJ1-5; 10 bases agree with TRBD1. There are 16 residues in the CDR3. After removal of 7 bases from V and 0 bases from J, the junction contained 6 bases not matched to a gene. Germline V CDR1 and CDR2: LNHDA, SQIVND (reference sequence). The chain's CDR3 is CASTDRGGYSNQPQHF. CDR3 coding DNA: TGTGCCAGTACGGACAGGGGGGGCTATAGCAATCAGCCCCAGCATTTT.

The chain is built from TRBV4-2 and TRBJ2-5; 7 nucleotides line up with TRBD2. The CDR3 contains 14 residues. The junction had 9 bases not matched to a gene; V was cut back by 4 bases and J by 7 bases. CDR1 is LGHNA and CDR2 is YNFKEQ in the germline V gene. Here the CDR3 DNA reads TGTGCCAGCAGCCCCAGGCGAGGCGGGGGGACCCAGTACTTC. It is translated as CASSPRRGGGTQYF.

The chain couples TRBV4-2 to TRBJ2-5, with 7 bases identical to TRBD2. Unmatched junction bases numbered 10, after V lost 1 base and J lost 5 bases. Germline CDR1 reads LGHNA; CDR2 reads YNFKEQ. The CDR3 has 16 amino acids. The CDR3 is CASSQAPAGSLETQYF. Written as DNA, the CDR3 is TGTGCCAGCAGCCAAGCCCCAGCGGGGAGTCTGGAGACCCAGTACTTC.

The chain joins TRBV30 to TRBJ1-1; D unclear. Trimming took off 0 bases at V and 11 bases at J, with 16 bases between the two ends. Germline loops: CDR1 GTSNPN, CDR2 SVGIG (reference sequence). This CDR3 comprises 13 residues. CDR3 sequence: CAWSVGRSHGAFF. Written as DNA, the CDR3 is TGTGCCTGGAGTGTAGGCAGGTCACACGGGGCTTTCTTT.

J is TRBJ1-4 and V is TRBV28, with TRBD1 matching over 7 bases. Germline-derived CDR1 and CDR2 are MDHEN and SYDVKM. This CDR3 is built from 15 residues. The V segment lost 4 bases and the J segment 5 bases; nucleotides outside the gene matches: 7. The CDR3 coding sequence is TGTGCCAGCAGTTCCCCCGGGACAGAGAATGAAAAACTGTTTTTT. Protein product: CASSSPGTENEKLFF.

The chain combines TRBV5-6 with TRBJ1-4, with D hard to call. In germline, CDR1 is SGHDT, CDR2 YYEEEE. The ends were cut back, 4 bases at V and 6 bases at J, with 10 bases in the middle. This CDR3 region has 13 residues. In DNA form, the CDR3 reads TGTGCCAGCAGCGTCCTTTGGGATGAAAAACTGTTTTTT. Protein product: CASSVLWDEKLFF.

Written as DNA, the CDR3 is TGTGCCAGCAGCTCGGGACAGCCAGCAACTAATGAAAAACTGTTTTTT. Translating it yields CASSSGQPATNEKLFF. The V and J genes are TRBV7-9 and TRBJ1-4; the match to TRBD1 covers 7 bases. This CDR3 is built from 16 residues. Germline CDR1 and CDR2: SEHNR and FQNEAQ (reference sequence). Trimming removed 4 bases from V and 0 bases from J; junction bases left unmatched: 5.

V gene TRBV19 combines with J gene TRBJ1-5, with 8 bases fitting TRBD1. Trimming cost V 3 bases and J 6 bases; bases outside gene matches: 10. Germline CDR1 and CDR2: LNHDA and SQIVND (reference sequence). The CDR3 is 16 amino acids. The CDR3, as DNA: TGTGCCAGTAGTATTCCCCGAGGACAGGGAGGTCAGCCCCAGCATTTT. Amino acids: CASSIPRGQGGQPQHF.

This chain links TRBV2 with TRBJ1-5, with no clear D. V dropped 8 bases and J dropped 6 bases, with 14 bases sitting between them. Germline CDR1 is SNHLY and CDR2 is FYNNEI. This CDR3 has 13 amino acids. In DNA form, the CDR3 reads TGTGCCAGCCGCAGAGAGGGCACTCAGCCCCAGCATTTT. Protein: CASRREGTQPQHF.

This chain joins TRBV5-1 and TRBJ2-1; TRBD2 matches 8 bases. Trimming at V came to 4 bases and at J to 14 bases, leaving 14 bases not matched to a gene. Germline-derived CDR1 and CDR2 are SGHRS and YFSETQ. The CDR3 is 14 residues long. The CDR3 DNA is TGCGCCAGCAGCCTCGTCGGGGGGGCAAGTTTTGAGTTCTTC. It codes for CASSLVGGASFEFF.

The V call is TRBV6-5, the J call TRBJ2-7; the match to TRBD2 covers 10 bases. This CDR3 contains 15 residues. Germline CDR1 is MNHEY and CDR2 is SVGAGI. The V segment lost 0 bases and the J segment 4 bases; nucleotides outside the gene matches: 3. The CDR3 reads CASSYSSAGGYEQYF. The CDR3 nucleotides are TGTGCCAGCAGTTACTCTTCAGCGGGGGGGTACGAGCAGTACTTC.

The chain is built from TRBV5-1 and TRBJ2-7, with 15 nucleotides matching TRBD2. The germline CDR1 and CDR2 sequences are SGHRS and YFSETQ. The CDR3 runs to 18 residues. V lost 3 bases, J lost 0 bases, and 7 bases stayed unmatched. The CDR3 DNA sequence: TGCGCCAGCAGCTCCGGGACTAGCGGGGGGTCCAGCTCCTACGAGCAGTACTTC. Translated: CASSSGTSGGSSSYEQYF.

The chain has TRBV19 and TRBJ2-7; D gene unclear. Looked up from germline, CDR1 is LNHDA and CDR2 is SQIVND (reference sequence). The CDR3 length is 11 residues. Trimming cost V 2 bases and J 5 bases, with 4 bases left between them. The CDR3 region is CASSITNEQYF. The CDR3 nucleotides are TGTGCCAGTAGTATAACGAACGAGCAGTACTTC.

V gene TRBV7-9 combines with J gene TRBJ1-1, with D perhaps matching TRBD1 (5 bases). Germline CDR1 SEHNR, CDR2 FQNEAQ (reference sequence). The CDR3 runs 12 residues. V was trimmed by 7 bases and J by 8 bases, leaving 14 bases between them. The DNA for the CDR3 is TGTGCCAGCACCTTCACCAACAGGGAAGCTTTCTTT. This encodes CASTFTNREAFF.

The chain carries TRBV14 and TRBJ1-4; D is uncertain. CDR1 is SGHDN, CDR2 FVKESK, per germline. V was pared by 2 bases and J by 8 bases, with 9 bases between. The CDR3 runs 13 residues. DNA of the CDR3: TGTGCCAGCAGCCAAAACTTTAGGGAAAAACTGTTTTTT. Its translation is CASSQNFREKLFF.

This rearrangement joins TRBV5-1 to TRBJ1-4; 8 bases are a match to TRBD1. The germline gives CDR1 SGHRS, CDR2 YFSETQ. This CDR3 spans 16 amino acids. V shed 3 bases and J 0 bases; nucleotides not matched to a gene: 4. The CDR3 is CASSSGTGTTNEKLFF. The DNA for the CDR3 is TGCGCCAGCAGCTCTGGGACAGGAACAACTAATGAAAAACTGTTTTTT.

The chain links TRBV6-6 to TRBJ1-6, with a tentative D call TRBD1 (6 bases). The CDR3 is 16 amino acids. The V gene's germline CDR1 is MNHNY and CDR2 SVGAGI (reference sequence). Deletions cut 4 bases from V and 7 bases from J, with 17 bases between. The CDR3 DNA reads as TGTGCCAGCAGTTTTCCAGGGACAAGGGTAAATTCACCCCTCCACTTT. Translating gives CASSFPGTRVNSPLHF.

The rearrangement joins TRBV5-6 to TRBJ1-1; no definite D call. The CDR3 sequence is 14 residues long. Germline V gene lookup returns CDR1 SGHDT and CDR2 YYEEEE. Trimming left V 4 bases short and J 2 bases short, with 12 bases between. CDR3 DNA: TGTGCCAGCAGCCTACGGACCGGTAACACTGAAGCTTTCTTT. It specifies CASSLRTGNTEAFF.

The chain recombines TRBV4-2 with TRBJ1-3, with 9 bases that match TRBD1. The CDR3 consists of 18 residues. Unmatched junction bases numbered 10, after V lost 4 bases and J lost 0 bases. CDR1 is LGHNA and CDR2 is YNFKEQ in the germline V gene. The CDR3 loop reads CASSPPRTGVLSGNTIYF. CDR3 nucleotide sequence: TGTGCCAGCAGCCCACCTAGGACAGGGGTTCTCTCTGGAAACACCATATATTTT.

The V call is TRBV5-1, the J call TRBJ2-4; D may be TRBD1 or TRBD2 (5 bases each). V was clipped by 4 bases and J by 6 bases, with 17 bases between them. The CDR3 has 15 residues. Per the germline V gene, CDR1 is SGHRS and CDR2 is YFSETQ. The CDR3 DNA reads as TGCGCCAGCAGCGGTGCGAGGGACCGCCGAAACATTCAGTACTTC. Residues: CASSGARDRRNIQYF. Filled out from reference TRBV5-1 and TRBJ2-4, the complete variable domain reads KAGVTQTPRYLIKTRGQQVTLSCSPISGHRSVSWYQQTPGQGLQFLFEYFSETQRNKGNFPGRFSGRQFSNSRSEMNVSTLELGDSALYLCASSGARDRRNIQYFGAGTRLSVL.